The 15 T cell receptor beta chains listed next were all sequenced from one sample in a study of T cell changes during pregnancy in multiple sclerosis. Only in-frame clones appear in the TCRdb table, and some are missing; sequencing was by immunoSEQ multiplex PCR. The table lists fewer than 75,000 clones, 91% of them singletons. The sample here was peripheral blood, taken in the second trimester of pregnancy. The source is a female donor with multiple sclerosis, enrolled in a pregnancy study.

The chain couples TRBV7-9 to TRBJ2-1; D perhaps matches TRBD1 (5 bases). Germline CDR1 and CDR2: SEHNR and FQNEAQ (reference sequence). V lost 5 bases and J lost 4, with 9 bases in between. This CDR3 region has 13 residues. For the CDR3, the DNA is TGTGCCAGCAGCGTTGGGGCTTACAATGAGCAGTTCTTC. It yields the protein CASSVGAYNEQFF.

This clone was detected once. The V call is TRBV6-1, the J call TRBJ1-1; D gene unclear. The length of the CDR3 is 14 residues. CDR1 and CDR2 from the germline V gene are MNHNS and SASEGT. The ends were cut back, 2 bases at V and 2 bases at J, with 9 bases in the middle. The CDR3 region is CASSELRLNTEAFF. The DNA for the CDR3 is TGTGCCAGCAGTGAATTAAGACTCAACACTGAAGCTTTCTTT.

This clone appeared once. The CDR3 DNA is TGTGCCAGCAGCCCCTTGACAGGATTAAACCTCTATGGCTACACCTTC. Residues: CASSPLTGLNLYGYTF. The chain links TRBV5-6 to TRBJ1-2, with D possibly being TRBD1 (6 bases). CDR1 and CDR2 (germline): SGHDT, YYEEEE. This CDR3 region has 16 residues. V was pared by 4 bases and J by 4 bases, with 20 bases between. The whole variable domain, remainder taken from reference TRBV5-6 and TRBJ1-2, is DAGVTQSPTHLIKTRGQQVTLRCSPKSGHDTVSWYQQALGQGPQFIFQYYEEEERQRGNFPDRFSGHQFPNYSSELNVNALLLGDSALYLCASSPLTGLNLYGYTFGSGTRLTVV.

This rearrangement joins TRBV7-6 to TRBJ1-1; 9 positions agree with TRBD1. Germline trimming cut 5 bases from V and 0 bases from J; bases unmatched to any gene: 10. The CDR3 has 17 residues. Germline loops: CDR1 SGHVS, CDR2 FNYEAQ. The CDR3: CASSPRTGDSMNTEAFF. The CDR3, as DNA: TGTGCCAGCAGCCCTCGGACAGGGGATAGTATGAACACTGAAGCTTTCTTT.

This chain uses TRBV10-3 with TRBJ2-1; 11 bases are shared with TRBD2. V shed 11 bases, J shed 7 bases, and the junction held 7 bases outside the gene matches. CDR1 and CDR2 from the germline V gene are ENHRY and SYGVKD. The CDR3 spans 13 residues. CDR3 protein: CAADSGRANEQFF. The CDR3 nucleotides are TGTGCCGCCGATAGCGGGAGGGCAAATGAGCAGTTCTTC.

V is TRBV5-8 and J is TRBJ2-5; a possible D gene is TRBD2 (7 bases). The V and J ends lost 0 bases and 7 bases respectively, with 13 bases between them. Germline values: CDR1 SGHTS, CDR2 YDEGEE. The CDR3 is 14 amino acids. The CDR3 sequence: CASSLVGGGGTQYF. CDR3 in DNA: TGTGCCAGCAGCTTGGTTGGCGGGGGCGGGACCCAGTACTTC.

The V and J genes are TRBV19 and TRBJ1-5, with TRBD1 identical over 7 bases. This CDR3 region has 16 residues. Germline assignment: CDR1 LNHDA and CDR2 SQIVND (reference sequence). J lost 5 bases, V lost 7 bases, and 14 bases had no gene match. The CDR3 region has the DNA TGTGCCAGTAAGCCTCAGGGTGGAGGGGGCGATCAGCCCCAGCATTTT. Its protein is CASKPQGGGGDQPQHF.

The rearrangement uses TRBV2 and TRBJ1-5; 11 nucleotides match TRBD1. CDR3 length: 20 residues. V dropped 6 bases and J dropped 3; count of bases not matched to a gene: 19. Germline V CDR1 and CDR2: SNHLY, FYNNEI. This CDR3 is CASRFKTGTGGGGANQPQHF. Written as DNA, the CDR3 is TGTGCCAGCAGGTTTAAGACCGGGACAGGGGGAGGGGGAGCCAATCAGCCCCAGCATTTT.

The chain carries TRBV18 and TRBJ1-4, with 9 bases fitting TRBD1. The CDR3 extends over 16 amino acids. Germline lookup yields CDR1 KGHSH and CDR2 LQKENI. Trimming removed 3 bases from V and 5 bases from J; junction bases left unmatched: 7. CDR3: CASSPLAGTGNEKLFF. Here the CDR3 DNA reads TGTGCCAGCTCACCGTTGGCCGGGACAGGGAATGAAAAACTGTTTTTT.

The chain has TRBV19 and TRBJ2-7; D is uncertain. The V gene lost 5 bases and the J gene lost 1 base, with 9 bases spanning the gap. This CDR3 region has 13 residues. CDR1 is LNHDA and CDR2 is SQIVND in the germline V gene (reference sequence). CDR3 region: CASSYRISYEQYF. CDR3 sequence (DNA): TGTGCCAGTAGTTATCGTATTTCCTACGAGCAGTACTTC.

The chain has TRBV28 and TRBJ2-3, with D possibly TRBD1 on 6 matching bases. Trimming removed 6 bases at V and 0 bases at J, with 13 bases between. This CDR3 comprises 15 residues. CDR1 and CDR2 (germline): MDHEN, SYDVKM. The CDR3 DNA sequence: TGTGCCAGCAGAATACAGGGCTCTAGCACAGATACGCAGTATTTT. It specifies CASRIQGSSTDTQYF.

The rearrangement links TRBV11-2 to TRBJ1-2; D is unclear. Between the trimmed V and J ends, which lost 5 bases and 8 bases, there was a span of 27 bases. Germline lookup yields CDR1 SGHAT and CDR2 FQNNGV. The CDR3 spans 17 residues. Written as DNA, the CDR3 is TGTGCCAGCAGCCCCTTCAACCCCTGGCAGGCGGGCTGGGGCTACACCTTC. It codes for CASSPFNPWQAGWGYTF.

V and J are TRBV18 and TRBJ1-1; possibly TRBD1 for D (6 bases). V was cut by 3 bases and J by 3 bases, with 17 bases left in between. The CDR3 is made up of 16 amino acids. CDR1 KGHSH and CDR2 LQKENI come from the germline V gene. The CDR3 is CASSPGGRVTDTEAFF. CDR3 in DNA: TGTGCCAGCTCACCGGGGGGGCGTGTAACGGACACTGAAGCTTTCTTT.

CDR3 region: CASSLRTGEGQPQHF. CDR3 coding DNA: TGCGCCAGCAGCCTTCGAACAGGGGAAGGGCAGCCCCAGCATTTT. The rearrangement uses TRBV4-1 and TRBJ1-5; 7 bases agree with TRBD1. Germline lookup yields CDR1 MGHRA and CDR2 YSYEKL. This CDR3 spans 15 amino acids. V shed 4 bases and J 7 bases; nucleotides not matched to a gene: 10.

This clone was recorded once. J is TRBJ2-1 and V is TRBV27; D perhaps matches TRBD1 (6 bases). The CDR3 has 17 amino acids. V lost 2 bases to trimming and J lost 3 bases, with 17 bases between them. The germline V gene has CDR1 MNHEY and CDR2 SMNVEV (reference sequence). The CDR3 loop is CASSLRTEGLHYNEQFF. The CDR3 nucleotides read TGTGCCAGCAGTTTAAGGACAGAAGGCCTACACTACAATGAGCAGTTCTTC.